Below, one T cell receptor beta chain is given with its context. This sample stems from a study of blood T cell repertoires in COVID-19. Study details: Acute-phase and convalescent COVID-19 samples originated in the United States, Italy and Spain.

Original handling: The authors estimated nucleated cell counts from reference gene primer amplification. Using immunoSEQ multiplex PCR, the repertoire was profiled, and TCRdb retains in-frame clones only, with some absent. V and J calls and clone size are copied from that table; D and trimming were computed from the DNA. The sample lists roughly 99,000 clones; around 83% were seen once. Unmatched junction bases numbered 7, after V lost 5 bases and J lost 3 bases. Per the germline V gene, CDR1 is SGHNT and CDR2 is YYREEE (reference sequence). This CDR3 region has 16 residues. The specimen was peripheral blood. The gene calls are TRBV5-4 and TRBJ2-1, with 11 bases matching TRBD2. The TCR was taken from a man between 65 and 85 years old with acute or convalescent COVID-19. CDR3 coding DNA: TGTGCCAGCAGACACGGGACTAGCGGTAACTACAATGAGCAGTTCTTC. Amino acids: CASRHGTSGNYNEQFF.